The source of this T cell receptor beta chain is a study of cytomegalovirus exposure and HLA in healthy donors. This CDR3 contains 14 residues. V lost 8 bases and J 3 bases, leaving 17 bases between the germline ends. Germline V lookup: CDR1 MDHEN, CDR2 SYDVKM. Researchers ran the PCR with 60 Vbeta and 13 Jbeta primers. Produced via immunoSEQ multiplex PCR; TCRdb's table is partial and in-frame only. The sample lists 65,000 to 100,000 clones, 60% to 80% occurring once. This sequence joins TRBV28 and TRBJ2-7, with D perhaps TRBD2 (6 bases). The clonotype originates from a female donor in good health and CMV-seronegative. Sequenced material: PBMCs. For the CDR3, the DNA is TGTGCCAGCGCCGGGACTCCCGGAATCTACGAGCAGTACTTC. Translating it yields CASAGTPGIYEQYF.